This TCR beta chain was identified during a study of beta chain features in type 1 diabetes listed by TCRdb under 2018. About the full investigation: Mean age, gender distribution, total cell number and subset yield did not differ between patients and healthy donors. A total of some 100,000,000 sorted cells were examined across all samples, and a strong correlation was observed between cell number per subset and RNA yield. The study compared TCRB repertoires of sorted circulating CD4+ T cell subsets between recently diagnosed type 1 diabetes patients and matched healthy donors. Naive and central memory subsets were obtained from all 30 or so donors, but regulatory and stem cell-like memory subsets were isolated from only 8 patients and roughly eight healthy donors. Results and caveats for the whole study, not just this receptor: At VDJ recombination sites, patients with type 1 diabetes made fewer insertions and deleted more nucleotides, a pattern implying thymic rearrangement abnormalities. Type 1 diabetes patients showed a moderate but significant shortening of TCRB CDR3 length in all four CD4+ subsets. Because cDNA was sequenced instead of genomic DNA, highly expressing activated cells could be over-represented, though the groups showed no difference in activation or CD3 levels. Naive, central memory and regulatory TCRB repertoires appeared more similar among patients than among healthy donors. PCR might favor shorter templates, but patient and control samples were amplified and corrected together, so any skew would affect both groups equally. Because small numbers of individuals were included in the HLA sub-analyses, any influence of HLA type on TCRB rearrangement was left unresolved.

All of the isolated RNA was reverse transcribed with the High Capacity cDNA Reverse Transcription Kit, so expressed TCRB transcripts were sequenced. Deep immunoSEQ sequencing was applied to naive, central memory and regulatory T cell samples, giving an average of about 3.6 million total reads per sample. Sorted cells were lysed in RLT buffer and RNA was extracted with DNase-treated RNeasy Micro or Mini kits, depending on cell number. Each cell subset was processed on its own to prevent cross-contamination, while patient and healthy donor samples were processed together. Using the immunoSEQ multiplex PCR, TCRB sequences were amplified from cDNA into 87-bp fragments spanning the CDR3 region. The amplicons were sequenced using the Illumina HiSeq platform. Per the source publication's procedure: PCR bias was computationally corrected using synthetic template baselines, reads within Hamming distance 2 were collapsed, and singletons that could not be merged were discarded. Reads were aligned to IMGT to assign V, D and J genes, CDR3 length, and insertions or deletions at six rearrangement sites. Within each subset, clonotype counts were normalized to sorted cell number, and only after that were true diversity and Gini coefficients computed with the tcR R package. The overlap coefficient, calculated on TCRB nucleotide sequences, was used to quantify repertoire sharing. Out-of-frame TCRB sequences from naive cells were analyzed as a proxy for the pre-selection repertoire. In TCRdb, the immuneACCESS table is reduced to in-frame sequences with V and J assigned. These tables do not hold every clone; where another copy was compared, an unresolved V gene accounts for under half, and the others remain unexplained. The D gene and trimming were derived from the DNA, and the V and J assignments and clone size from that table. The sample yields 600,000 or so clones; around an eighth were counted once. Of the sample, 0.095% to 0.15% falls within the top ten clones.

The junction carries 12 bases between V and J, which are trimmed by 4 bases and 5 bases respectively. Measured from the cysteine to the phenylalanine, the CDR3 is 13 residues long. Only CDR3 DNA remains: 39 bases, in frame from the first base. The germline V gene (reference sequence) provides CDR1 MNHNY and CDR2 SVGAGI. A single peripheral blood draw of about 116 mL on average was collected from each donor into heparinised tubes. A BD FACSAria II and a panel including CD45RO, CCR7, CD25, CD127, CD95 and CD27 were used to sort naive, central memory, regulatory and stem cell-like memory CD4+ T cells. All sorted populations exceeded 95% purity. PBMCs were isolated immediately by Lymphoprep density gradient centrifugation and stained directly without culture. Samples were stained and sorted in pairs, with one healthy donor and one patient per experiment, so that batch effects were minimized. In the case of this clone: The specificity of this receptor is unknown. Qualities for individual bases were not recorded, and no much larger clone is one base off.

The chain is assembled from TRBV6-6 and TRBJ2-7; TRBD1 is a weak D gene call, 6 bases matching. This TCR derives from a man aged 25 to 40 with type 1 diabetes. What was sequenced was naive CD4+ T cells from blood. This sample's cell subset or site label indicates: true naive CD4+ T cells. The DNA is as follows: TGTGCCAGCAGTTTGGACAGCCGCCACGAGCAGTACTTC. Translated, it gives CASSLDSRHEQYF.